The entry below describes one TCR beta chain. It has no known antigen specificity. Base quality data are lacking; no much larger clone is found one base away. This entry is derived from a study of blood T cell repertoires in COVID-19 (dated by TCRdb to 2018 to 2020). Describing the broader study: Samples covering the acute and convalescent phases of COVID-19 were provided by collaborators in the United States, Italy and Spain. HLA class I and class II types, where available, came from metadata supplied by the sample provider rather than from assay-based typing. Samples came from the ongoing ImmuneRACE study (first 160 participants) plus 1,254 subjects from 6 global collaborators. The prospective study material was composed of cDNA or gDNA derived from T cells, B-cell-depleted T cells, or PBMCs. The repertoires were released in a freely available public database meant as a resource for research on the immune response to SARS-CoV-2. Deeply sampled blood TCRbeta repertoires from subjects exposed to, actively infected with, or recovered from COVID-19 were included in the dataset. The sample metadata nearly always contained a de-identified subject ID, COVID-19 status, age in years and sex. Study-wide findings and limitations: The quantity of clinical and demographic metadata differed by source and by participant and was supplied without curation.

The immunoSEQ Assay, a bias-controlled multiplex PCR, was used to amplify TCRbeta CDR3 regions from genomic DNA. From the authors' description of their analysis: Nucleated cell counts per sample were estimated from amplification of reference gene primers within the assay. To quantify the absolute abundance of each unique TCRbeta CDR3 rearrangement, sequence reads were collapsed and filtered. For each sample, productive Simpson clonality was calculated by taking the square root of Simpson's diversity index across productive rearrangements. Entries here come from immuneACCESS through TCRdb and include only in-frame sequences with V and J called. Some clones fail to appear in such tables; in the studies checked, an unresolved V gene covers under half of the shortfall, and the cause of the remainder is unknown. V and J calls plus clone size are reproduced from that table; the DNA served to infer D and trimming. Here the sample has 150,000 or so clones; 70% to 80% occur a single time. The top ten hold approximately 9.4% of the sample.

In the germline V gene (reference sequence), CDR1 corresponds to GTSNPN and CDR2 to SVGIG. Spanning cysteine to phenylalanine, the CDR3 consists of 15 amino acids. CDR3 DNA only is kept here, 45 bases in frame from base 1. The junction shows trimming of 1 base on V and 2 bases on J, and the gene matches do not reach 6 bases of it. Each collaborating institution followed its own protocols to collect whole blood in K2EDTA tubes. For TCRbeta analysis, collaborator samples were shipped as frozen whole blood, as isolated PBMCs, or as DNA extracted from either sample type. The V and J genes are TRBV30 and TRBJ1-2; 8 middle bases align to TRBD1. Sequencing was carried out using peripheral blood. This sequence originates from a woman between 45 and 65 years old with active or convalescent COVID-19. DNA sequence: TGTGCCTGGAGTGCGAACAGGGGGAGGAACTATGGCTACACCTTC. This encodes CAWSANRGRNYGYTF. The CDR3, completed at both ends by the reference TRBV30 and TRBJ1-2 genes, gives the full variable domain SQTIHQWPATLVQPVGSPLSLECTVEGTSNPNLYWYRQAAGRGLQLLFYSVGIGQISSEVPQNLSASRPQDRQFILSSKKLLLSDSGFYLCAWSANRGRNYGYTFGSGTRLTVV.